Listed here are 2 T cell receptor beta chains from one sample, sequenced in a study of T cell changes during pregnancy in multiple sclerosis. Assay: immunoSEQ multiplex PCR; the TCRdb copy retains only in-frame clones and omits some. The data show roughly 40,000 clones, roughly nine tenths seen once. This specimen consisted of CD8+ T cells from peripheral blood mononuclear cells, obtained before pregnancy. Receptor source: a female donor with multiple sclerosis, enrolled in a pregnancy study.

CDR3 sequence reads: CASSPAPLARTDTQYF. The CDR3 bases are TGTGCCAGCAGTCCAGCCCCACTAGCGCGCACAGATACGCAGTATTTT. The chain joins TRBV11-2 to TRBJ2-3, with TRBD2 matching 7 bases. The V segment lost 6 bases and the J segment 1 base; nucleotides outside the gene matches: 10. Germline values: CDR1 SGHAT, CDR2 FQNNGV. CDR3 length: 16 amino acids.

The rearrangement links TRBV11-2 to TRBJ2-3, with 9 bases that match TRBD2. The CDR3 extends over 18 amino acids. Germline lookup yields CDR1 SGHAT and CDR2 FQNNGV. V shed 7 bases, J shed 3 bases, and the junction held 17 bases outside the gene matches. The CDR3 reads CASTLAGGTGRATDTQYF. For the CDR3, the DNA is TGTGCCAGCACTCTCGCGGGAGGGACGGGACGAGCAACAGATACGCAGTATTTT.